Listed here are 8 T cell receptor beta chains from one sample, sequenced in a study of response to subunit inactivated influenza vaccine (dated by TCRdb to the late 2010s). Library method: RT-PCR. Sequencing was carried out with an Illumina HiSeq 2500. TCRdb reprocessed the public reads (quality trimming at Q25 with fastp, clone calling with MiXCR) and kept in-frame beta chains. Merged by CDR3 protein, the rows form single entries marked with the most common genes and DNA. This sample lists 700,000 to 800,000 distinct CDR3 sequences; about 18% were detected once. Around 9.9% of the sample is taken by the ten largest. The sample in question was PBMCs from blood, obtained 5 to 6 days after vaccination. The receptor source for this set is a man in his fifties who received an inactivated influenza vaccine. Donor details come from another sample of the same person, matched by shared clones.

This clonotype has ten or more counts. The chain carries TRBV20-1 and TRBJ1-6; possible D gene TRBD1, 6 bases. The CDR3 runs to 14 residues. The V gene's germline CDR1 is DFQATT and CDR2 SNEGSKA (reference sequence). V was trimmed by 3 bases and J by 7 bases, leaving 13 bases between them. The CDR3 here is CSARSQGWNSPLHF. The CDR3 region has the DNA TGCAGTGCTAGGTCACAGGGATGGAATTCACCCCTCCACTTT.

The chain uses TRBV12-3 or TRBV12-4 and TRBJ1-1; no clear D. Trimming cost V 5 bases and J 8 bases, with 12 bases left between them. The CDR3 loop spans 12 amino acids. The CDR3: CASSPTLLEAFF. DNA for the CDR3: TGTGCCAGCAGTCCTACCCTATTAGAAGCTTTCTTT.

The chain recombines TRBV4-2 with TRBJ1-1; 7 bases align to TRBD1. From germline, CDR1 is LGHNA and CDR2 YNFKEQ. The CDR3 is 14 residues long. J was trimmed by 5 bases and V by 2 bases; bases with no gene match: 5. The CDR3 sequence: CASSQTGEWTEAFF. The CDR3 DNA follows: TGTGCCAGCAGCCAAACAGGGGAATGGACTGAAGCTTTCTTT.

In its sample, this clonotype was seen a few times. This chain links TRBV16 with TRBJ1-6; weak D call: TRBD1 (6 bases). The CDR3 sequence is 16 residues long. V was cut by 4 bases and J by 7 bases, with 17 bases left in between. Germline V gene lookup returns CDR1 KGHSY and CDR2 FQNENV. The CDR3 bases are TGTGCCAGCAGCCCTCGTGCGGCAGGGGAGAATTCACCCCTCCACTTT. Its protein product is CASSPRAAGENSPLHF.

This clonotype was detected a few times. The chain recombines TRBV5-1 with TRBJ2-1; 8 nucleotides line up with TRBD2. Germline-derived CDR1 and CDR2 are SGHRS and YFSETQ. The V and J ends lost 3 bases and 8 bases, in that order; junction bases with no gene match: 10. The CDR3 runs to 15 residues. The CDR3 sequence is CASSSLRGAVDEQFF. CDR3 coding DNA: TGCGCCAGCAGCTCGTTGCGGGGGGCAGTCGATGAGCAGTTCTTC. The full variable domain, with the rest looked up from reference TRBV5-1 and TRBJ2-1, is KAGVTQTPRYLIKTRGQQVTLSCSPISGHRSVSWYQQTPGQGLQFLFEYFSETQRNKGNFPGRFSGRQFSNSRSEMNVSTLELGDSALYLCASSSLRGAVDEQFFGPGTRLTVL.

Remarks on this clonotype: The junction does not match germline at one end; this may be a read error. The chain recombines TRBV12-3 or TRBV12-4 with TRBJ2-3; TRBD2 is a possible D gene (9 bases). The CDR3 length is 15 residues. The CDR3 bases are TGTGCCAGCAGTCTAGCGGGACAGGAGTATTCTACGCAGTATTTT. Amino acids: CASSLAGQEYSTQYF.

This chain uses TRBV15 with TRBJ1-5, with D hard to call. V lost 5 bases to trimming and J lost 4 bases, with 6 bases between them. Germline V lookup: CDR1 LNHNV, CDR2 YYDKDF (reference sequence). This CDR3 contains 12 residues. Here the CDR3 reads CATSVGNQPQHF. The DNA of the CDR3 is TGTGCCACCAGCGTTGGGAATCAGCCCCAGCATTTT.

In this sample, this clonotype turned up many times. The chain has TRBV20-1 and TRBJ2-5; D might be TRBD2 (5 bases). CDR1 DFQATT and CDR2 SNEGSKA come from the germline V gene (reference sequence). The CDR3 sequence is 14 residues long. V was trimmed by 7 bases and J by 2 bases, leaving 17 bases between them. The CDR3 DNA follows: TGCAGTGTAGTTTTGTTCCTAGCTCAAGAGACCCAGTACTTC. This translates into CSVVLFLAQETQYF.